This paragraph covers one TCR beta chain sequence. The CDR3 spans 17 residues. Germline V gives CDR1 LGHNA, CDR2 YNFKEQ. V shed 0 bases, J shed 4 bases, and the junction held 10 bases outside the gene matches. These data belong to a study of blood T cell repertoires in COVID-19. Data came from immunoSEQ multiplex PCR; TCRdb stores just in-frame clones and leaves some out. The repertoire holds some 180,000 clones, with about 80% as singletons. V is TRBV4-2 and J is TRBJ2-5; 8 positions agree with TRBD2. This clonotype originated in a woman of 80 years or more with acute or convalescent COVID-19. Sequencing was performed on peripheral blood. CDR3 coding DNA: TGTGCCAGCAGCCAAGAGCAGAGGCGGGGGGTTTCAGAGACCCAGTACTTC. Residues: CASSQEQRRGVSETQYF.